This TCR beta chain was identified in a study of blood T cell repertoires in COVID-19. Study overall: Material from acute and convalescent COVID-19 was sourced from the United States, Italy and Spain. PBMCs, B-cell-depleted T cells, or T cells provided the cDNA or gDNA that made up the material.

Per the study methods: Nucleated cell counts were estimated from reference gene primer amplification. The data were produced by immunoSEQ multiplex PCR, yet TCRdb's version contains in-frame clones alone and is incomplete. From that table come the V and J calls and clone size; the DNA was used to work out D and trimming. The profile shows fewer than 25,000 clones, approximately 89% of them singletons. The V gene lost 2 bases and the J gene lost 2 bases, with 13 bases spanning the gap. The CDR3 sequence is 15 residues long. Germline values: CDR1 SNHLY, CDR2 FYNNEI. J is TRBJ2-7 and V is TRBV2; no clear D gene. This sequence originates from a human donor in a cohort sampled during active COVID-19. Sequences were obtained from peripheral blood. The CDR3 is CASSETLGTAYEQYF. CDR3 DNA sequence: TGTGCCAGCAGTGAAACGCTAGGAACCGCCTACGAGCAGTACTTC.